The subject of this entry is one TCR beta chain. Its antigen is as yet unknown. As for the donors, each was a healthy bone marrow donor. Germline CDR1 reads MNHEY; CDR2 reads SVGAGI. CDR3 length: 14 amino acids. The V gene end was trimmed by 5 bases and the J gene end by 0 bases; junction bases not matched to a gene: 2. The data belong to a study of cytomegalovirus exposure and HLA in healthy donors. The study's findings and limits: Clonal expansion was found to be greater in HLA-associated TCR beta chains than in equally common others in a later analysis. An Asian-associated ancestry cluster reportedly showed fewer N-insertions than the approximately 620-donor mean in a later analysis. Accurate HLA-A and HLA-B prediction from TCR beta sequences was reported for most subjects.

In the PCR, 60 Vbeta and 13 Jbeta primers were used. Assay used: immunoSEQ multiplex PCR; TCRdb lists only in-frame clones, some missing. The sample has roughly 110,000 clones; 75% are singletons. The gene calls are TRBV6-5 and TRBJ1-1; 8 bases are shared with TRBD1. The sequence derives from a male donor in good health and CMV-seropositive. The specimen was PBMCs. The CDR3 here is CASSRGQVNTEAFF. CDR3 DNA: TGTGCCAGCAGTAGGGGACAGGTGAACACTGAAGCTTTCTTT.